This T cell receptor (beta chain) was identified in a study of CD8+ T cells in alopecia areata. In the case of this clone: Antigen: not known.

Study-level findings and limits: Clonality exceeded that of normal scalp in lesional scalp, most notably in alopecia totalis/universalis. Mice showed TCR sharing more clearly than patients did, possibly owing to HLA.

The CDR3 has 12 residues. The J segment lost 15 bases and the V segment lost 5 bases, leaving 9 bases of the junction unmatched. CDR1 MNHEY and CDR2 SVGAGI come from the germline V gene. As to treatment: oral pan-JAK inhibitor, 5-10 mg twice daily. Sequencing used cDNA as its template, made by extracting RNA and reverse transcribing it. The method was immunoSEQ multiplex PCR; TCRdb's version includes in-frame clones alone and lacks a portion of them. The sample has roughly 200,000 clones, roughly 50% seen once. This clonotype was sampled from a human donor with alopecia areata. The sample consisted of CD8+ T cells sorted from blood, taken at week 24, from a patient treated with tofacitinib. The chain has TRBV6-5 and TRBJ2-3; 9 nucleotides agree with TRBD2. Here the CDR3 DNA reads TGTGCCAGCAGTAAACTAGCGGGCGAGCCCTATTTT. As protein: CASSKLAGEPYF.